The clone carrying this TCR beta chain has ten or more counts. This specimen comes from a study of T cells in Graves' hyperthyroidism and ophthalmopathy. What was amplified from RNA transcripts were TCR beta CDR3 regions. A set of HTBI primers served as the primers for a first-round RT-PCR of the TCR CDR3. TCRdb recomputed calls from the multiplex PCR reads with MiXCR, one row per CDR3 protein. The sample consists of 330,000 or so distinct CDR3 sequences, 15% to 20% of them appearing once. Exclusion of patients followed from uncontrolled infection, other autoimmune disease, pregnancy or lactation. Trimming took 5 bases from V and 9 from J, leaving 14 bases between them. This CDR3 spans 12 amino acids.

The sequence was obtained from a woman in her forties with Graves' ophthalmopathy. Material: blood. V and J are TRBV12-3 or TRBV12-4 and TRBJ2-7; D unresolved. CDR3 DNA sequence: TGTGCCAGCAGTCTAACCCCCTCAGGGCAGTACTTC. Translated: CASSLTPSGQYF.